This T cell receptor (beta chain) was captured in a study of CD4 and CD8 cells across lung adenocarcinoma regions. TCRdb analysed the PCR reads with MiXCR anew, one entry per CDR3 protein. The table has thousands of distinct CDR3 sequences, about half seen once. Within the sample, this clonotype is medium-sized. Donors had localized lung adenocarcinoma, a non-small cell lung cancer. This CDR3 is 15 amino acids long. Germline CDR1 reads MNHNS; CDR2 reads SASEGT. V was trimmed by 5 bases and J by 0 bases, leaving 10 bases between them. Sequences were obtained from CD4+ T cells from the center of a lung tumor. The rearrangement links TRBV6-1 to TRBJ2-2; TRBD1 is a possible D gene (6 bases). The sequence was obtained from a female donor with lung adenocarcinoma. The CD4 and CD8 labels of this study may be unreliable. The CDR3 sequence: CASSPRGPNTGELFF. CDR3 nucleotide sequence: TGTGCCAGCAGTCCCAGGGGACCGAACACCGGGGAGCTGTTTTTT.